Listed below are T cell receptor beta chains from one sample, sequenced in a study of cytotoxic CD8 clonotypes in ibrutinib-treated CLL. This table comes from immunoSEQ multiplex PCR, and its TCRdb copy is limited to in-frame clones, with some not included. Of 100,000 to 150,000 clones in the sample, 80% to 90% were seen once. The sample here was PBMCs, taken after 24 months of ibrutinib treatment. The origin of the receptors is a human donor with chronic lymphocytic leukemia. Each CDR3 is given with its conserved first and last residue. A D gene is named only where the DNA matches it firmly. Expanded clones get a size class; other rows say once, few or many, or leave the size out.

length,J,V,size,D,CDR3,DNA
14,TRBJ1-5,TRBV6-6,NA,NA,CASSTIAADQPQHF,TGTGCCAGCAGTACAATAGCAGCGGATCAGCCCCAGCATTTT
14,TRBJ2-7,TRBV5-4,NA,NA,CASSLEGLPYEQYF,TGTGCCAGCAGCTTGGAGGGCCTACCATACGAGCAGTACTTC
13,TRBJ2-5,TRBV7-8,NA,TRBD2,CASSLGLAETQYF,TGTGCCAGCAGCCTCGGACTAGCAGAGACCCAGTACTTC
14,TRBJ2-7,TRBV7-3,few,NA,CASSLSPNSYEQYF,TGTGCCAGCAGCTTAAGTCCTAACTCCTACGAGCAGTACTTC
15,TRBJ1-2,TRBV4-1,NA,NA,CASSHPAKGFYGYTF,TGCGCCAGCAGCCACCCGGCAAAGGGGTTCTATGGCTACACCTTC
15,TRBJ1-4,TRBV4-2,few,NA,CASSQGQKTNEKLFF,TGTGCCAGCAGCCAAGGTCAGAAAACTAATGAAAAACTGTTTTTT
16,TRBJ2-7,TRBV7-2,NA,TRBD1,CASSTRGQGANYEQYF,TGTGCCAGCAGCACCCGGGGACAGGGGGCTAATTACGAGCAGTACTTC
13,TRBJ2-2,TRBV9,few,NA,CASSVEVTGELFF,TGTGCCAGCAGCGTAGAGGTCACCGGGGAGCTGTTTTTT
15,TRBJ1-2,TRBV19,once,TRBD1,CASKDRSRAIYGYTF,TGTGCCAGTAAGGACAGGAGCCGCGCCATCTATGGCTACACCTTC
13,TRBJ1-5,TRBV7-9,once,NA,CASSLTSNQPQHF,TGTGCCAGCAGCTTAACTAGCAATCAGCCCCAGCATTTT
15,TRBJ1-5,TRBV9,once,NA,CASSEGTGNNQPQHF,TGTGCCAGCAGCGAGGGGACGGGTAACAATCAGCCCCAGCATTTT
13,TRBJ2-7,TRBV5-5,NA,NA,CASSLYGEGEQYF,TGTGCCAGCAGCTTGTATGGGGAAGGCGAGCAGTACTTC
15,TRBJ1-3,TRBV19,NA,NA,CASSVTSISGNTIYF,TGTGCCAGTAGTGTCACGTCGATCTCTGGAAACACCATATATTTT
11,TRBJ1-2,TRBV18,NA,NA,CASTSDYGYTF,TGTGCCAGTACTAGTGACTATGGCTACACCTTC
13,TRBJ1-6,TRBV11-2,NA,NA,CASSQAYNSPLHF,TGTGCCAGCAGCCAGGCCTATAATTCACCCCTCCACTTT
15,TRBJ1-2,TRBV28,NA,TRBD1,CASSSAGTGAWGYTF,TGTGCCAGCAGTTCCGCCGGGACAGGGGCCTGGGGCTACACCTTC
15,TRBJ2-3,TRBV7-8,NA,NA,CASSFSRGLEYTQYF,TGTGCCAGCAGCTTTTCGAGGGGGTTGGAATATACGCAGTATTTT
16,TRBJ2-2,TRBV2,few,NA,CASRQTGQWNTGELFF,TGTGCCAGCAGGCAAACGGGACAATGGAACACCGGGGAGCTGTTTTTT
12,TRBJ1-3,TRBV7-9,few,NA,CASSGSGNTIYF,TGTGCCAGCAGCGGATCTGGAAACACCATATATTTT
15,TRBJ2-1,TRBV18,NA,NA,CASSLRDTAYNEQFF,TGTGCCAGCTCACTCCGGGACACGGCCTACAATGAGCAGTTCTTC
14,TRBJ2-7,TRBV2,NA,TRBD1,CASKPDRGSYEQYF,TGTGCCAGCAAACCGGACAGGGGCTCCTACGAGCAGTACTTC
17,TRBJ2-5,TRBV15,NA,NA,CATSSFSRSRDLGTQYF,TGTGCCACCAGCTCCTTCAGCCGATCCCGGGACCTGGGGACCCAGTACTTC
15,TRBJ2-1,TRBV11-2,NA,TRBD2,CASSLGTSGSNEQFF,TGTGCCAGCAGCTTAGGGACTAGCGGGAGTAATGAGCAGTTCTTC
15,TRBJ1-2,TRBV11-2,NA,NA,CASSLVPRSNYGYTF,TGTGCCAGCAGCTTAGTGCCCCGGAGTAACTATGGCTACACCTTC
15,TRBJ2-3,TRBV7-9,NA,TRBD1,CASSPRDRGTDTQYF,TGTGCCAGCAGCCCCCGGGACAGGGGCACAGATACGCAGTATTTT
13,TRBJ2-7,TRBV7-2,few,NA,CASSLANRYEQYF,TGTGCCAGCAGCTTAGCGAACAGGTACGAGCAGTACTTC
19,TRBJ2-3,TRBV5-1,NA,TRBD2,CASSYRLAGVGASTDTQYF,TGCGCCAGCAGCTATAGACTAGCGGGAGTAGGGGCTAGCACAGATACGCAGTATTTT
14,TRBJ1-1,TRBV18,NA,NA,CASSPSGGDTEAFF,TGTGCCAGCTCACCTTCGGGGGGGGACACTGAAGCTTTCTTT
16,TRBJ1-3,TRBV5-1,NA,TRBD1,CASSPRETGAGNTIYF,TGCGCCAGCAGCCCCCGAGAGACAGGGGCTGGAAACACCATATATTTT
17,TRBJ2-7,TRBV19,once,TRBD1,CASSATLRDRGYYEQYF,TGTGCCAGTAGTGCGACTCTCCGGGACAGGGGATACTACGAGCAGTACTTC
13,TRBJ2-7,TRBV14,NA,TRBD1,CASSQEDRDEQYF,TGTGCCAGCAGCCAAGAAGACAGGGACGAGCAGTACTTC
16,TRBJ1-5,TRBV28,NA,TRBD1,CASSSYGTDSNQPQHF,TGTGCCAGCAGTTCCTATGGGACAGATAGCAATCAGCCCCAGCATTTT
15,TRBJ2-1,TRBV9,NA,TRBD2,CASSAGLAPYNEQFF,TGTGCCAGCAGCGCCGGACTAGCGCCGTACAATGAGCAGTTCTTC
16,TRBJ2-3,TRBV9,NA,NA,CASSRGGQRSTDTQYF,TGTGCCAGCAGTCGCGGGGGCCAAAGGAGCACAGATACGCAGTATTTT
11,TRBJ2-7,TRBV20-1,few,NA,CSASQPYEQYF,TGCAGTGCTTCGCAACCCTACGAGCAGTACTTC
15,TRBJ1-1,TRBV15,NA,NA,CATSRDRQLNTEAFF,TGTGCCACCAGCAGAGACCGCCAGCTTAACACTGAAGCTTTCTTT
13,TRBJ2-7,TRBV9,few,NA,CASSVNLASEQYF,TGTGCCAGCAGCGTAAATTTAGCGAGCGAGCAGTACTTC
15,TRBJ2-1,TRBV5-1,NA,NA,CASSSLGGSYNEQFF,TGCGCCAGCAGCTCCCTTGGGGGCTCCTACAATGAGCAGTTCTTC
16,TRBJ1-5,TRBV15,once,NA,CATSRDRGRSNQPQHF,TGTGCCACCAGCAGAGATCGGGGCAGGAGCAATCAGCCCCAGCATTTT
13,TRBJ1-4,TRBV7-8,few,TRBD1,CASSNRDREKLFF,TGTGCCAGCAGCAACCGGGACAGGGAAAAACTGTTTTTT
14,TRBJ2-7,TRBV7-2,NA,TRBD2,CASSMGLASDEQYF,TGTGCCAGCAGCATGGGACTAGCTAGCGACGAGCAGTACTTC
14,TRBJ2-3,TRBV5-8,NA,NA,CASSLRSVADTQYF,TGTGCCAGCAGCTTGAGGAGCGTGGCAGATACGCAGTATTTT